The 24 T cell receptor beta chains presented below share a single source sample, sequenced in a study of regulatory T cells in long-lasting Graves disease. To make TCR beta libraries, researchers used iRepertoire HTBI primers and Arm-PCR of CDR3 regions. TCRdb passed the multiplex PCR reads through MiXCR, listing each CDR3 protein once. The table shows hundreds of thousands of distinct CDR3 sequences, with about 16% occurring only once. The time point denotes: newly diagnosed GD, antithyroid drugs for less than 3 months. PBMC-derived RNA was used for the TCR library. These data were likewise used in another study, on T cells in Graves' hyperthyroidism and ophthalmopathy.

Source: peripheral blood mononuclear cells (PBMCs), taken at new diagnosis, from a patient treated with antithyroid drugs. The receptor source for this set is a woman aged 40-65 years with Graves disease.

This clonotype was detected a few times. The V gene is TRBV5-1, the J gene TRBJ1-1, with 9 bases aligning to TRBD1. V shed 4 bases and J 4 bases; nucleotides not matched to a gene: 8. The CDR3 is made up of 15 amino acids. Germline V CDR1 and CDR2: SGHRS, YFSETQ. For the CDR3, the DNA is TGCGCCAGCAGCCGTCCCGGGACAGGGACCACTGAAGCTTTCTTT. Its translation: CASSRPGTGTTEAFF.

This clonotype has a count of ten or more. CDR3 region: CASGPAGRLGEFF. The CDR3 DNA reads TGTGCCAGCGGCCCCGCGGGACGCCTCGGGGAGTTCTTC. V gene TRBV6-1 combines with J gene TRBJ2-1; weak D call: TRBD2 (6 bases). Germline loops: CDR1 MNHNS, CDR2 SASEGT. Trimming shortened V by 8 bases and J by 14 bases, and 22 bases separated the two germline ends. The CDR3 has 13 amino acids.

Only a few counts were recorded for this clonotype. This chain links TRBV6-4 with TRBJ2-1; D unresolved. This CDR3 has 13 residues. CDR1 and CDR2 from the germline V gene are MRHNA and SNTAGT. Trimming stripped 3 bases from V and 8 bases from J, with 11 bases between. CDR3 sequence reads: CASSERPWDEQFF. CDR3 nucleotides: TGTGCCAGCAGTGAGCGACCCTGGGATGAGCAGTTCTTC.

This clonotype has just a few counts. CDR3 bases: TGTGCCTGGAGCCTACTGGACCCCACGCAGTATTTT. It translates to CAWSLLDPTQYF. The chain employs TRBV30 and TRBJ2-3, with D hard to call. The CDR3 extends over 12 amino acids. V shed 3 bases and J shed 9 bases, with 13 bases lying between them. Germline assignment: CDR1 GTSNPN and CDR2 SVGIG (reference sequence). The full variable domain, in which reference TRBV30 and TRBJ2-3 provide the parts outside the CDR3, is SQTIHQWPATLVQPVGSPLSLECTVEGTSNPNLYWYRQAAGRGLQLLFYSVGIGQISSEVPQNLSASRPQDRQFILSSKKLLLSDSGFYLCAWSLLDPTQYFGPGTRLTVL.

The chain has TRBV25-1 and TRBJ2-2; a possible D gene is TRBD2 (7 bases). CDR3 length: 14 residues. Trimming removed 8 bases at V and 4 bases at J, with 14 bases between. Germline-derived CDR1 and CDR2 are MGHDK and SYGVNS. This chain's CDR3 is CASEGGGVTGELFF. DNA for the CDR3: TGTGCCAGCGAGGGGGGGGGGGTCACCGGGGAGCTGTTTTTT.

This clonotype came up many times. This chain uses TRBV3-1 with TRBJ1-3, with D possibly being TRBD1 (5 bases). The V end lost 0 bases, the J end lost 3 bases, and 15 bases lay between the germline ends. From germline, CDR1 is LGHDT and CDR2 YNNKEL (reference sequence). CDR3 size: 17 residues. CDR3 nucleotides: TGTGCCAGCAGCCAAGATCATGCGGGGCGCGGTGGAAACACCATATATTTT. It is translated as CASSQDHAGRGGNTIYF.

This clonotype was counted ten times or more. The chain joins TRBV27 to TRBJ2-1; D could derive from TRBD1 or TRBD2 (5 bases each). The ends were cut back, 3 bases at V and 1 base at J, with 10 bases in the middle. There are 15 residues in the CDR3. Germline V gene lookup returns CDR1 MNHEY and CDR2 SMNVEV (reference sequence). The CDR3 DNA follows: TGTGCCAGCAGTTTCGGGGCCAGATCCTACAATGAGCAGTTCTTC. Amino acid sequence: CASSFGARSYNEQFF.

In nucleotides, the CDR3 is TGTGCCAGCAGCTACCTATTAAAAGGGGAAGATACGCAGTATTTT. Its translation: CASSYLLKGEDTQYF. V and J are TRBV3-1 and TRBJ2-3; D is perhaps TRBD1 (5 bases). V gave up 5 bases and J gave up 5 bases, with 17 bases separating them. Germline V gives CDR1 LGHDT, CDR2 YNNKEL (reference sequence). This CDR3 spans 15 amino acids.

The chain joins TRBV19 to TRBJ1-1; no firm D call. Germline CDR1 and CDR2: LNHDA and SQIVND (reference sequence). The CDR3 has 15 amino acids. The V end was cut by 5 bases, the J end by 0 bases, with 13 bases between. As DNA, the CDR3 is TGTGCCAGTAGTTCTCTCCCCGGCATGAACACTGAAGCTTTCTTT. It yields the protein CASSSLPGMNTEAFF.

This clonotype was detected a few times. V and J are TRBV15 and TRBJ1-1, with D unresolved. CDR3 length: 11 residues. The germline V gene encodes CDR1 LNHNV and CDR2 YYDKDF (reference sequence). V was cut by 3 bases and J by 6 bases, with 5 bases left in between. Written as DNA, the CDR3 is TGTGCCACCAGCAGGGAGGCTGAAGCTTTCTTT. As protein: CATSREAEAFF.

Many counts were recorded for this clonotype. The chain links TRBV29-1 to TRBJ2-3, with D possibly being TRBD1 (5 bases). This CDR3 contains 15 residues. Between the trimmed V and J ends, which lost 4 bases and 3 bases, there was a span of 17 bases. In germline, CDR1 is SQVTM, CDR2 ANQGSEA. CDR3 sequence: CSVVMTVGMTDTQYF. The CDR3 bases are TGCAGCGTTGTAATGACAGTTGGGATGACAGATACGCAGTATTTT.

The gene calls are TRBV12-3 or TRBV12-4 and TRBJ1-5, with 9 positions matching TRBD1. CDR3 size: 15 residues. The junction had 11 bases not matched to a gene; V was cut back by 8 bases and J by 6 bases. CDR3 nucleotides: TGTGCCAGCTGGGACGGGGGACAGGGTATTCAGCCCCAGCATTTT. Translation gives CASWDGGQGIQPQHF.

There are many counts of this clonotype. This chain connects TRBV6-1 to TRBJ2-3; D is possibly TRBD1 (6 bases). In germline, CDR1 is MNHNS, CDR2 SASEGT. Trimming left V 6 bases short and J 2 bases short, with 15 bases between. The CDR3 has 15 residues. This CDR3 reads CASSRDWGLTDTQYF. CDR3 DNA sequence: TGTGCCAGCAGCCGTGACTGGGGGCTCACAGATACGCAGTATTTT.

Ten or more counts support this clonotype. The genes are TRBV12-3 or TRBV12-4 and TRBJ1-1; possible D gene TRBD1, 5 bases. The CDR3 sequence is 14 residues long. Trimming took off 8 bases at V and 2 bases at J, with 15 bases between the two ends. As DNA, the CDR3 is TGTGCCAGCGTTAGACCTGGGGGTAACACTGAAGCTTTCTTT. Translating gives CASVRPGGNTEAFF.

As regards this clonotype: This may stem from a read error, because a much larger clone lies one nucleotide away. The conserved phenylalanine or tryptophan is not found at the CDR3 terminus, so this likely reflects a read error. The V gene is TRBV7-7, the J gene TRBJ1-5; a possible D gene is TRBD1 (5 bases). The V gene's germline CDR1 is SSHAT and CDR2 FNYEAQ (reference sequence). The CDR3 spans 15 residues. The CDR3 spells CASSPGPRSNQPQHS. The DNA for the CDR3 is TGTGCTAGCAGCCCGGGACCGAGGAGCAATCAGCCCCAGCATTCT.

This clonotype was counted ten times or more. CDR3: CASSLEEGSYEQYF. The CDR3 DNA is TGCGCCAGCAGCTTGGAGGAGGGTTCCTACGAGCAGTACTTC. The chain recombines TRBV5-1 with TRBJ2-7; TRBD2 might be the D (6 bases). The V gene lost 0 bases and the J gene lost 1 base, with 8 bases spanning the gap. This CDR3 region has 14 residues. Per the germline V gene, CDR1 is SGHRS and CDR2 is YFSETQ.

Many counts were recorded for this clonotype. The chain uses TRBV28 and TRBJ1-1, with D maybe TRBD1 (5 bases). The germline gives CDR1 MDHEN, CDR2 SYDVKM. Trimming took 6 bases from V and 7 from J, leaving 15 bases between them. This CDR3 has 13 residues. CDR3 bases: TGTGCCAGCAGGAAAACTAACAGGAATGAAGCTTTCTTT. Translation gives CASRKTNRNEAFF.

This clonotype has at least ten counts. The chain uses TRBV5-1 and TRBJ1-2; the D is unclear. The CDR3 is 14 residues long. V dropped 6 bases and J dropped 2 bases, with 14 bases sitting between them. Germline lookup yields CDR1 SGHRS and CDR2 YFSETQ. In DNA, the CDR3 is TGCGCCAGCACCCTGGACGGGAGAAACTATGGCTACACCTTC. Translating it yields CASTLDGRNYGYTF. The full variable domain, completed using reference TRBV5-1 and TRBJ1-2, is KAGVTQTPRYLIKTRGQQVTLSCSPISGHRSVSWYQQTPGQGLQFLFEYFSETQRNKGNFPGRFSGRQFSNSRSEMNVSTLELGDSALYLCASTLDGRNYGYTFGSGTRLTVV.

This clonotype has at least ten counts. The gene calls are TRBV6-9 and TRBJ2-2, with D maybe TRBD1 (6 bases). V dropped 1 base and J dropped 0 bases, with 6 bases sitting between them. Germline V gene lookup returns CDR1 MNHGY and CDR2 SVAAGI. The CDR3 is 15 residues long. The CDR3: CASSYWTANTGELFF. The CDR3 region has the DNA TGTGCCAGCAGTTATTGGACAGCGAACACCGGGGAGCTGTTTTTT.

This clonotype came up many times. The J gene is TRBJ2-1, the V gene TRBV2; D not resolved. Trimming removed 2 bases at V and 5 bases at J, with 13 bases between. Germline CDR1 reads SNHLY; CDR2 reads FYNNEI. The CDR3 spans 15 residues. The CDR3 bases are TGTGCCAGCAGTGAACAGCAGGCTTTGGACAATGAGCAGTTCTTC. This translates into CASSEQQALDNEQFF.

In this sample, this clonotype turned up a few times. This rearrangement joins TRBV5-1 to TRBJ2-5, with 10 bases matching TRBD2. Germline V CDR1 and CDR2: SGHRS, YFSETQ. The CDR3 spans 15 residues. V was clipped by 5 bases and J by 5 bases; unmatched bases: 9. The CDR3 DNA reads TGCGCCAGCAGAACGCTAGCGGGGGCCGGGGAGACCCAGTACTTC. It codes for CASRTLAGAGETQYF.

The chain has TRBV28 and TRBJ2-1, with D possibly TRBD1 on 6 matching bases. The CDR3 extends over 13 amino acids. Per germline, CDR1 MDHEN and CDR2 SYDVKM. The V end was cut by 4 bases, the J end by 5 bases, with 9 bases between. The CDR3 DNA follows: TGTGCCAGCAGTTCCCACAGGGACAATGAGCAGTTCTTC. This translates into CASSSHRDNEQFF.

This sequence joins TRBV28 and TRBJ1-1; D not certain. The CDR3 extends over 15 amino acids. Germline V lookup: CDR1 MDHEN, CDR2 SYDVKM. Trimming left V 4 bases short and J 3 bases short, with 15 bases between. CDR3 nucleotide sequence: TGTGCCAGCAGTTCCCTCGGGAGGGCTGACACTGAAGCTTTCTTT. This encodes CASSSLGRADTEAFF.

V gene TRBV29-1 combines with J gene TRBJ1-2, with TRBD1 matching 8 bases. The V gene's germline CDR1 is SQVTM and CDR2 ANQGSEA. The V and J ends lost 4 bases and 7 bases, in that order; junction bases with no gene match: 11. CDR3 length: 14 amino acids. CDR3 sequence (DNA): TGCAGCGTTGGTGGTGGGCAGGGGGCAGTTGGCTACACCTTC. Its translation is CSVGGGQGAVGYTF.